This T cell receptor (beta chain) was documented in a study of blood T cell repertoires in COVID-19. Study information: T cells, B-cell-depleted T cells, or PBMCs supplied cDNA or gDNA.

Germline V lookup: CDR1 LGHDT, CDR2 YNNKEL (reference sequence). The CDR3 has 14 amino acids. V was cut by 1 base and J by 5 bases, with 12 bases left in between. Only in-frame clones appear in the TCRdb table, and some are missing; sequencing was by immunoSEQ multiplex PCR. The data show just over 300,000 clones, around 90% seen once. What was sequenced was peripheral blood. The sequence came from a man younger than 35 with active or convalescent COVID-19. The V and J genes are TRBV3-1 (or the pseudogene TRBV3-2) and TRBJ2-7, with D possibly TRBD2 on 6 matching bases. In DNA form, the CDR3 reads TGTGCCAGCAGCCAAGCCGACGGGACTGACGAGCAGTACTTC. Translated, it gives CASSQADGTDEQYF.